The source of this TCR beta chain is a study of response to subunit inactivated influenza vaccine. Study-level results: Each seasonal influenza vaccination recruits few new T cells, the authors suggested.

One entry per CDR3 protein, called by TCRdb with MiXCR from the RT-PCR reads. This table has 450,000 to 550,000 distinct CDR3 sequences, 25% appearing once. Trimming shortened V by 5 bases and J by 5 bases, and 22 bases separated the two germline ends. In germline, CDR1 is MNHEY, CDR2 SVGEGT. The CDR3 totals 16 residues. Comments on this clonotype: Its antigen is not identified.

This receptor was identified in a man aged 45 to 65 who received an inactivated influenza vaccine. V gene TRBV6-2 or TRBV6-3 combines with J gene TRBJ2-7; D perhaps matches TRBD2 (6 bases). Sequenced here: CD4+ T cells sorted from PBMCs, sampled about 5 days after vaccination. CDR3 DNA: TGTGCCAGCAGTCGTCTCGAAGCGGGCAGACCGCACGAGCAGTACTTC. This codes for CASSRLEAGRPHEQYF.